The T cell receptor (beta chain) described here comes from a study of shared clonotypes between healthy human individuals. A note on this clone: The antigen remains unidentified.

Each subset's genomic DNA was split evenly across several immunoSEQ plates. The input for sorted-subset replicate PCRs was approximately 190 ng DNA, some 28,000 T cell genomes. Generated by immunoSEQ multiplex PCR, the TCRdb table keeps only in-frame clones and is missing some. Counted here are roughly 300,000 clones, 73% occurring once; the ten biggest clones make up less than 11%. Germline V gives CDR1 SQVTM, CDR2 ANQGSEA. The length of the CDR3 is 17 residues. V shed 4 bases and J 3 bases; nucleotides not matched to a gene: 17. General study points: Sampling used blood alone; tissue repertoires probably differ.

From CD4+ cells came CD45RA+ naive and CD45RA-negative memory subsets. The chain is built from TRBV29-1 and TRBJ2-5, with TRBD1 identical over 7 bases. The sequencing input was memory CD4+ T cells sorted from blood. Subset defined: CD45RA-negative fraction. The clonotype comes from a man in his thirties or forties in good health. CDR3 coding DNA: TGCAGCGTTGCGGGTGCTGGATATCGGGACAGAAAAGAGACCCAGTACTTC. As protein: CSVAGAGYRDRKETQYF.